This is a list of T cell receptor beta chains from one sample in a study of blood T cell repertoires in COVID-19. The data were produced by immunoSEQ multiplex PCR, yet TCRdb's version contains in-frame clones alone and is incomplete. The sample holds roughly 190,000 clones, 65% to 85% seen once. The source material was peripheral blood. These receptors were taken from a man in his fifties or sixties with active or convalescent COVID-19. Both conserved end residues are part of each CDR3. The D gene is left open where the match is weak. Expanded clones are given a class, and other clones once, few, many or no size at all.

J | D | size | V | CDR3 | DNA
TRBJ2-1 | TRBD2 | NA | TRBV19 | CASSIDLRGLAGGVGKSYNEQFF | TGTGCCAGTAGTATAGATCTCAGGGGACTAGCGGGAGGTGTAGGAAAGTCCTACAATGAGCAGTTCTTC
TRBJ1-2 | NA | NA | TRBV6-2/TRBV6-3 | CASSADAYGYTF | TGTGCCAGCAGCGCCGATGCGTATGGCTACACCTTC
TRBJ1-6 | TRBD1 | NA | TRBV5-1 | CASSFPDRDNSPLHF | TGCGCCAGCAGCTTTCCTGACAGGGACAATTCACCCCTCCACTTT
TRBJ2-7 | TRBD2 | NA | TRBV2 | CASSADGGSYEQYF | TGTGCCAGCAGTGCGGACGGGGGGTCCTACGAGCAGTACTTC
TRBJ2-5 | TRBD2 | NA | TRBV2 | CASSEREGETQYF | TGTGCCAGCAGTGAGCGGGAGGGAGAGACCCAGTACTTC
TRBJ2-5 | TRBD2 | NA | TRBV4-2 | CASSQQDNRGSGGAPETQYF | TGTGCCAGCAGCCAGCAAGATAACAGGGGTAGCGGGGGGGCCCCCGAGACCCAGTACTTC
TRBJ1-2 | TRBD1 | NA | TRBV28 | CASTLDRAFGYTF | TGTGCCAGCACCTTGGACAGGGCCTTCGGCTACACCTTC
TRBJ2-7 | NA | NA | TRBV27 | CASSFGGQDHIQYEQYF | TGTGCCAGCAGTTTTGGGGGCCAGGACCACATCCAGTACGAGCAGTACTTC
TRBJ2-5 | TRBD1 | NA | TRBV5-1 | CASSLGDRVEGETQYF | TGCGCCAGCAGCTTGGGCGACAGGGTCGAGGGCGAGACCCAGTACTTC
TRBJ2-5 | NA | once | TRBV7-2 | CASSLEGRAYQETQYF | TGTGCCAGCAGCTTAGAGGGCAGGGCGTACCAAGAGACCCAGTACTTC
TRBJ1-5 | NA | once | TRBV4-1 | CASSQGLRGLNQPQHF | TGCGCCAGCAGCCAAGGGCTTCGGGGACTCAATCAGCCCCAGCATTTT
TRBJ2-5 | TRBD1 | NA | TRBV6-5 | CASIHRGWGETQYF | TGTGCCAGCATTCACAGGGGTTGGGGGGAGACCCAGTACTTC
TRBJ1-6 | TRBD1 | NA | TRBV18 | CASSLLDRGGESYNSPLHF | TGTGCCAGCTCACTTCTCGACAGGGGAGGAGAATCCTATAATTCACCCCTCCACTTT
TRBJ2-1 | TRBD2 | NA | TRBV30 | CAWSGEWKRDYNEQFF | TGTGCCTGGAGTGGGGAATGGAAGCGGGACTACAATGAGCAGTTCTTC
TRBJ2-5 | TRBD2 | NA | TRBV7-2 | CASSLGTSGRGSQETQYF | TGTGCCAGCAGCCTTGGGACTAGCGGGAGAGGGTCCCAAGAGACCCAGTACTTC
TRBJ2-6 | NA | NA | TRBV21-1 | CASSIGAGANVLTF | TGTGCCAGCAGCATAGGGGCCGGGGCCAACGTCCTGACTTTC
TRBJ2-6 | NA | NA | TRBV2 | CASKLPPGANVLTF | TGTGCCAGCAAACTGCCCCCTGGGGCCAACGTCCTGACTTTC
TRBJ2-1 | TRBD2 | NA | TRBV11-1 | CASSLASSGRGRFF | TGTGCCAGCAGCTTAGCGTCTAGCGGGAGGGGCCGGTTCTTC
TRBJ2-3 | TRBD1 | NA | TRBV11-2 | CASSPQGTVYTQYF | TGTGCCAGCAGCCCGCAAGGGACAGTGTATACGCAGTATTTT
TRBJ2-2 | NA | NA | TRBV5-1 | CASSFGGRNTGELFF | TGCGCCAGCAGCTTCGGGGGTCGGAACACCGGGGAGCTGTTTTTT
TRBJ2-5 | TRBD1 | NA | TRBV5-4 | CASSLGPGGEKTQYF | TGTGCCAGCAGCTTGGGCCCAGGGGGCGAGAAGACCCAGTACTTC
TRBJ2-1 | NA | NA | TRBV12-3/TRBV12-4 | CASSWSETGEQFF | TGTGCCAGCAGCTGGTCGGAGACGGGTGAGCAGTTCTTC
TRBJ2-7 | TRBD1 | NA | TRBV4-3 | CASSQEWGQGNYEQYF | TGCGCCAGCAGCCAAGAATGGGGACAGGGGAACTACGAGCAGTACTTC
TRBJ1-2 | NA | NA | TRBV6-6 | CASSYGTNYGYTF | TGTGCCAGCAGTTACGGCACTAACTATGGCTACACCTTC
TRBJ2-1 | NA | NA | TRBV6-4 | CASSGERVNEQFF | TGTGCCAGCAGTGGCGAGAGAGTTAATGAGCAGTTCTTC
TRBJ1-1 | TRBD1 | few | TRBV23-1 | CASSPGTENTEAFF | TGCGCCAGCAGTCCCGGGACAGAGAACACTGAAGCTTTCTTT
TRBJ2-7 | TRBD2 | NA | TRBV6-2/TRBV6-3 | CASSSPSGLAYEQYF | TGTGCCAGCAGTTCCCCTAGCGGGCTAGCCTACGAGCAGTACTTC
TRBJ1-2 | NA | NA | TRBV5-1 | CASSLAGQGNGYTF | TGCGCCAGCAGCTTGGCCGGTCAGGGTAATGGCTACACCTTC
TRBJ2-2 | TRBD2 | NA | TRBV28 | CASSIAGPRVTGELFF | TGTGCCAGCAGTATAGCGGGTCCTAGGGTCACCGGGGAGCTGTTTTTT
TRBJ1-2 | NA | NA | TRBV5-6 | CASSPTGRSGYTF | TGTGCCAGCAGCCCCACCGGGAGGTCTGGCTACACCTTC
TRBJ2-5 | NA | NA | TRBV19 | CASSFSGGAKETQYF | TGTGCCAGTAGTTTTTCTGGGGGGGCGAAAGAGACCCAGTACTTC
TRBJ2-1 | NA | once | TRBV30 | CAWSASVRGSSYNEQFF | TGTGCCTGGAGTGCGTCCGTGCGGGGAAGCTCCTACAATGAGCAGTTCTTC
TRBJ2-3 | TRBD1 | NA | TRBV15 | CATSRRAGGDTDTQYF | TGTGCCACCAGCAGGCGGGCAGGGGGAGACACAGATACGCAGTATTTT
TRBJ2-6 | TRBD1 | NA | TRBV27 | CASSLWGQGATGANVLTF | TGTGCCAGCAGTTTATGGGGACAGGGGGCTACTGGGGCCAACGTCCTGACTTTC
TRBJ2-3 | TRBD2 | NA | TRBV14 | CASSQRTSGGHIMATDTQYF | TGTGCCAGCAGCCAGAGGACTAGCGGGGGGCACATCATGGCTACAGATACGCAGTATTTT
TRBJ1-2 | NA | NA | TRBV18 | CASSLGHMGGYTF | TGTGCCAGCTCACTCGGACACATGGGTGGCTACACCTTC
TRBJ2-1 | NA | NA | TRBV27 | CASRISSYNEQFF | TGTGCCAGCAGGATCAGTTCCTACAATGAGCAGTTCTTC
TRBJ2-2 | NA | NA | TRBV6-1 | CASSEGSRITGELFF | TGTGCCAGCAGTGAAGGTTCCAGAATCACCGGGGAGCTGTTTTTT
TRBJ1-5 | NA | NA | TRBV27 | CASSFRSQSNQPQHF | TGTGCCAGCAGTTTTCGATCCCAGAGCAATCAGCCCCAGCATTTT
TRBJ2-2 | TRBD1 | once | TRBV5-1 | CASSLTGGDHTGELFF | TGCGCCAGCAGCCTTACAGGGGGCGATCACACCGGGGAGCTGTTTTTT
TRBJ2-3 | NA | few | TRBV3-1/TRBV3-2 | CASSQSLPTDTQYF | TGTGCCAGCAGCCAATCTCTCCCCACAGATACGCAGTATTTT
TRBJ1-1 | TRBD1 | NA | TRBV11-3 | CASSPDLDREWPTEAFF | TGTGCCAGCAGCCCCGACCTCGACAGGGAATGGCCCACTGAAGCTTTCTTT
TRBJ1-5 | NA | once | TRBV24-1 | CATSDHRGWGVYSNQPQHF | TGTGCCACCAGTGACCACCGTGGATGGGGCGTTTATAGCAATCAGCCCCAGCATTTT
TRBJ1-2 | TRBD1 | NA | TRBV2 | CASERDRVLGYTF | TGTGCCAGCGAACGGGACAGGGTATTAGGCTACACCTTC
TRBJ1-3 | NA | NA | TRBV24-1 | CATSDSDLSSGNTIYF | TGTGCCACCAGTGATTCGGACTTAAGCTCTGGAAACACCATATATTTT
TRBJ2-3 | TRBD2 | NA | TRBV9 | CASSVSILAGGRDTQYF | TGTGCCAGCAGCGTATCTATACTAGCGGGGGGCAGGGATACGCAGTATTTT
TRBJ2-3 | TRBD2 | NA | TRBV4-3 | CASSHNAGGASTDTQYF | TGCGCCAGCAGCCATAACGCGGGGGGGGCTAGCACAGATACGCAGTATTTT
TRBJ1-4 | NA | NA | TRBV28 | CASSLDNLREKLFF | TGTGCCAGCAGTTTGGACAACCTAAGGGAAAAACTGTTTTTT
TRBJ2-1 | NA | NA | TRBV6-2/TRBV6-3 | CASSYGAHNEQFF | TGTGCCAGCAGTTACGGGGCCCACAATGAGCAGTTCTTC
TRBJ2-1 | TRBD1 | NA | TRBV2 | CADSLGGPREQFF | TGTGCCGACAGTCTAGGGGGCCCCCGGGAGCAGTTCTTC
TRBJ2-3 | NA | NA | TRBV5-4 | CASSLSGSSTDTQYF | TGTGCCAGCAGCTTGAGCGGTTCTAGCACAGATACGCAGTATTTT
TRBJ1-5 | NA | once | TRBV4-2 | CASSPRPGASNQPQHF | TGTGCCAGCAGCCCCCGGCCGGGTGCCAGCAATCAGCCCCAGCATTTT
TRBJ2-2 | TRBD1 | NA | TRBV28 | CASSPGGQGPTGELFF | TGTGCCAGCAGTCCCGGGGGACAGGGCCCCACCGGGGAGCTGTTTTTT
TRBJ2-1 | NA | NA | TRBV14 | CASSQRTGVIGSYNEQFF | TGTGCCAGCAGCCAACGTACAGGCGTCATAGGCTCCTACAATGAGCAGTTCTTC
TRBJ1-1 | NA | few | TRBV29-1 | CSVTRGPVGTEAFF | TGCAGCGTCACTAGAGGGCCCGTGGGCACTGAAGCTTTCTTT
TRBJ2-7 | TRBD2 | NA | TRBV28 | CASSLRVGLAGGKFYEQYF | TGTGCCAGCAGTTTAAGGGTAGGGCTAGCGGGAGGGAAATTTTACGAGCAGTACTTC
TRBJ1-2 | NA | NA | TRBV30 | CAWSEVRVYGYTF | TGTGCCTGGAGTGAAGTCAGGGTCTATGGCTACACCTTC
TRBJ1-5 | NA | NA | TRBV6-1 | CASSGRDSDQPQHF | TGTGCCAGCAGTGGTCGGGACTCCGATCAGCCCCAGCATTTT
TRBJ1-5 | TRBD1 | few | TRBV11-2 | CASSLADRGQPQHF | TGTGCCAGCAGCTTAGCAGACAGGGGGCAGCCCCAGCATTTT
TRBJ1-2 | TRBD1 | NA | TRBV3-1/TRBV3-2 | CASSLGQGGYGYTF | TGTGCCAGCAGCCTCGGACAGGGTGGCTATGGCTACACCTTC